A selection of T cell receptor beta chains follows, all from one sample in a study of shared clonotypes between healthy human individuals. Generated by immunoSEQ multiplex PCR, the TCRdb table keeps only in-frame clones and is missing some. The top ten clones hold approximately 1.2% of a sample with around 2,000,000 clones, about 95% of them seen once. What was sequenced was naive CD8+ T cells sorted from blood. The receptors derive from a man aged 18 to 30 in good health. The CDR3 runs from the conserved cysteine through the conserved F or W.

cdr3_aa j_call v_call
CASSLGGGQETQYF TRBJ2-5 TRBV27
CASSLPEGGGTYEQYF TRBJ2-7 TRBV28
CASSVQPGLSTDTQYF TRBJ2-3 TRBV9
CASSYVKGADTQYF TRBJ2-3 TRBV6-5
CAISGTGYTGELFF TRBJ2-2 TRBV10-3
CASSFSSYNSPLHF TRBJ1-6 TRBV6-5
CASRRALAGAYNEQFF TRBJ2-1 TRBV5-1
CASSFRTGGNQPQHF TRBJ1-5 TRBV28
CASSITGAGTEAFF TRBJ1-1 TRBV19
CASSLGLAGSGEQFF TRBJ2-1 TRBV5-6
CASRDTVITGELFF TRBJ2-2 TRBV5-4
CASSLVYPDEQYF TRBJ2-7 TRBV7-8
CASSILGLAGGGGQETQYF TRBJ2-5 TRBV5-1
CASSPGPIYEQYF TRBJ2-7 TRBV11-2
CASSLQGRDFGSPLHF TRBJ1-6 TRBV28
CASSFYRQTTYEQYF TRBJ2-7 TRBV5-6
CASSIHRLAGGTDTQYF TRBJ2-3 TRBV19
CASLNLGSGDGYTF TRBJ1-2 TRBV27
CASSPLQDTGELFF TRBJ2-2 TRBV27
CASSIGGSLYEQYF TRBJ2-7 TRBV19
CATRGSRDSTDTQYF TRBJ2-3 TRBV10-3
CATRLGGKYEQYF TRBJ2-7 TRBV27
CAISERDSPMYNEQFF TRBJ2-1 TRBV10-3